This T cell receptor beta chain was sequenced in a study of blood T cell repertoires in COVID-19. Clinical histories supplied by participants themselves formed the basis of cohort assignment. TCRdb's copy holds only in-frame clones and misses some; the assay was immunoSEQ multiplex PCR. Of over 130,000 clones listed, about 83% are singletons. Sequenced sample: PBMCs or T cells enriched from blood (not recorded which). The receptor comes from a woman between 45 and 65 years old with acute COVID-19.

CDR3 sequence (DNA): TGTGCCAGCAGTGAAGACAGGGCTTCACCCCTCCACTTT. Translated, it gives CASSEDRASPLHF. J is TRBJ1-6 and V is TRBV6-1; tentatively, D is TRBD1 (6 bases). This CDR3 region has 13 residues. Germline-derived CDR1 and CDR2 are MNHNS and SASEGT. V was pared by 1 base and J by 9 bases, with 7 bases between.